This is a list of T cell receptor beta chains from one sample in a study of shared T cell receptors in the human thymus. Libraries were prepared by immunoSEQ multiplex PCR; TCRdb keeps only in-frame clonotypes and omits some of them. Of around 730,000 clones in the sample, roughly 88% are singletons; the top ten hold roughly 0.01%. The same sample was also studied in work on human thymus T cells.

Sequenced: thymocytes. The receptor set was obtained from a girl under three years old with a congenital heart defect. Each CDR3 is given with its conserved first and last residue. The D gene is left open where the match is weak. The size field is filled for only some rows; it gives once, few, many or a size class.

CASSPRAWMDYGYTF | TGTGCCAGCTCACCGAGGGCCTGGATGGACTATGGCTACACCTTC | . | TRBV18 | . | TRBJ1-2
CASSQDTVSPENTEAFF | TGCGCCAGCAGCCAAGATACTGTTTCGCCCGAAAACACTGAAGCTTTCTTT | . | TRBV4-3 | . | TRBJ1-1
CASSHEGTGELFF | TGTGCCAGCAGCCACGAGGGCACCGGGGAGCTGTTTTTT | . | TRBV7-9 | . | TRBJ2-2
CASSLVAGGVYGYTF | TGTGCCAGCAGCTTGGTGGCAGGGGGCGTCTATGGCTACACCTTC | TRBD1 | TRBV5-8 | once | TRBJ1-2
CASSLTTPGQGPTQKKETQYF | TGCGCCAGCAGCTTGACGACTCCGGGACAGGGCCCGACCCAGAAGAAAGAGACCCAGTACTTC | TRBD1 | TRBV5-1 | . | TRBJ2-5
CASSQESKGAPADWGTEAFF | TGCGCCAGCAGCCAAGAAAGTAAGGGGGCCCCGGCTGATTGGGGCACTGAAGCTTTCTTT | TRBD1 | TRBV4-3 | . | TRBJ1-1
CASSQVRGVNSGNTIYF | TGCGCCAGCAGCCAAGTCAGGGGAGTTAACTCTGGAAACACCATATATTTT | . | TRBV4-3 | . | TRBJ1-3
CASSLTAGPPDTEAFF | TGTGCCAGCAGCTTAACGGCAGGGCCGCCCGACACTGAAGCTTTCTTT | . | TRBV11-2 | . | TRBJ1-1
CASSPRCRDRGNSPLHF | TGTGCCAGCTCACCACGTTGCCGGGACAGGGGGAATTCACCCCTCCACTTT | TRBD1 | TRBV18 | . | TRBJ1-6
CASSLGGNIGSPLHF | TGCGCCAGCAGCTTGGGAGGCAACATAGGTTCACCCCTCCACTTT | . | TRBV5-1 | once | TRBJ1-6
CASSVEGQGEAEAFF | TGTGCCAGCAGCGTAGAGGGACAGGGGGAGGCTGAAGCTTTCTTT | TRBD1 | TRBV9 | . | TRBJ1-1
CASSSTGQGGVNTEAFF | TGCGCCAGCAGCTCTACCGGACAGGGAGGTGTGAACACTGAAGCTTTCTTT | TRBD1 | TRBV5-1 | . | TRBJ1-1